The 21 T cell receptor beta chains below were found in one sample sequenced in a study of shared clonotypes between healthy human individuals. Measured with immunoSEQ multiplex PCR; TCRdb has only the in-frame clones, and not every one. Among 950,000 to 1,100,000 clones listed, about 75% were seen once. Source material: memory CD4+ T cells sorted from blood. Subset reported: CD45RA-negative fraction. The source is a man in his late teens or twenties in good health.

J is TRBJ1-1 and V is TRBV29-1, with a tentative D call TRBD1 (6 bases). From germline, CDR1 is SQVTM and CDR2 ANQGSEA. Deletions cut 2 bases from V and 5 bases from J, with 12 bases between. The CDR3 consists of 13 residues. The CDR3 spells CSVELRGWTEAFF. CDR3 bases: TGCAGCGTTGAATTAAGGGGGTGGACTGAAGCTTTCTTT.

The V call is TRBV5-4, the J call TRBJ2-2, with a weak D call TRBD2 (5 bases). Germline V gives CDR1 SGHNT, CDR2 YYREEE (reference sequence). V lost 4 bases, J lost 7 bases, and 14 bases lay in between. This CDR3 is built from 14 residues. Here the CDR3 DNA reads TGTGCCAGCAGCCTCCCGGGCCGGGACGGGGAGCTGTTTTTT. Residues: CASSLPGRDGELFF.

This clone came up once. V usage is TRBV5-6 and J usage is TRBJ2-7; D perhaps matches TRBD1 (5 bases). Trimming removed 6 bases at V and 5 bases at J, with 18 bases between. The CDR3 length is 14 residues. Germline lookup yields CDR1 SGHDT and CDR2 YYEEEE. CDR3 coding DNA: TGTGCCAGCAACCCGGTAGGGGCTTGGGACGAGCAGTACTTC. Its translation is CASNPVGAWDEQYF.

The chain recombines TRBV7-9 with TRBJ1-2; D is possibly TRBD1 (5 bases). The ends were cut back, 5 bases at V and 3 bases at J, with 19 bases in the middle. The CDR3 runs 16 residues. CDR1 and CDR2 (germline): SEHNR, FQNEAQ (reference sequence). CDR3 protein: CASSRQPQLGDYGYTF. The CDR3 coding sequence is TGTGCCAGCAGCCGACAGCCTCAACTAGGGGACTATGGCTACACCTTC.

As concerns this clone: Other DNA sequences in this sample translate to the same CDR3. The CDR3 region is CASSLENYGYTF. The CDR3 bases are TGCGCCAGCAGCTTGGAGAACTATGGCTACACCTTC. V usage is TRBV5-1 and J usage is TRBJ1-2; D remains unclear. Trimming took off 0 bases at V and 2 bases at J, with 2 bases between the two ends. This CDR3 spans 12 amino acids. CDR1 and CDR2 from the germline V gene are SGHRS and YFSETQ.

The chain uses TRBV29-1 and TRBJ1-1; TRBD1 matches 11 bases. Per germline, CDR1 SQVTM and CDR2 ANQGSEA. J was trimmed by 2 bases and V by 7 bases; bases with no gene match: 9. CDR3 length: 15 amino acids. CDR3 loop: CSAPGQGVVNTEAFF. The CDR3 DNA reads as TGCAGCGCCCCGGGACAGGGGGTGGTAAACACTGAAGCTTTCTTT.

This clone has only one observation. Different DNA sequences within this sample yield the same CDR3. This chain connects TRBV2 to TRBJ1-1; D is uncertain. The CDR3 is 14 amino acids. Per the germline V gene, CDR1 is SNHLY and CDR2 is FYNNEI. V was clipped by 3 bases and J by 1 base, with 9 bases between them. CDR3 amino acids: CASSEVVGNTEAFF. CDR3 bases: TGTGCCAGCAGTGAGGTGGTCGGGAACACTGAAGCTTTCTTT. Supplemented by reference TRBV2 and TRBJ1-1, the full variable domain reads EPEVTQTPSHQVTQMGQEVILRCVPISNHLYFYWYRQILGQKVEFLVSFYNNEISEKSEIFDDQFSVERPDGSNFTLKIRSTKLEDSAMYFCASSEVVGNTEAFFGQGTRLTVV.

This clone was counted only a few times. The gene calls are TRBV15 and TRBJ2-2; TRBD1 might be the D (5 bases). Trimming took 0 bases from V and 6 from J, leaving 14 bases between them. Germline loops: CDR1 LNHNV, CDR2 YYDKDF (reference sequence). The CDR3 is 16 residues long. CDR3 nucleotide sequence: TGTGCCACCAGCAGAGAAGGGGTTCAGATCGCCGGGGAGCTGTTTTTT. As protein: CATSREGVQIAGELFF.

As for this clone: This may come from a read error, since a much larger clone is one base off. The rearrangement links TRBV7-6 to TRBJ2-7; the D is unclear. Trimming removed 5 bases from V and 0 bases from J, with 5 bases in between. The germline gives CDR1 SGHVS, CDR2 FNYEAQ. The CDR3 is made up of 12 amino acids. Written as DNA, the CDR3 is TGTGCCAGCAGCCCGAGCTCCTACGAGCAGTACTTC. It yields the protein CASSPSSYEQYF. Full variable domain (rest looked up from reference TRBV7-6 and TRBJ2-7): GAGVSQSPRYKVTKRGQDVALRCDPISGHVSLYWYRQALGQGPEFLTYFNYEAQQDKSGLPNDRFSAERPEGSISTLTIQRTEQRDSAMYRCASSPSSYEQYFGPGTRLTVT.

This chain links TRBV28 with TRBJ2-7; D is unclear. Germline CDR1 and CDR2: MDHEN and SYDVKM. V was shortened by 3 bases and J by 6 bases, with 12 bases between the two germline ends. The CDR3 runs 13 residues. The CDR3 loop is CASSLEKYLEQYF. DNA of the CDR3: TGTGCCAGCAGTTTGGAGAAGTATCTCGAGCAGTACTTC.

V gene TRBV7-6 combines with J gene TRBJ2-7; a possible D gene is TRBD2 (5 bases). Germline V CDR1 and CDR2: SGHVS, FNYEAQ. Trimming removed 1 base from V and 3 bases from J, with 16 bases in between. The length of the CDR3 is 16 residues. The DNA of the CDR3 is TGTGCCAGCAGCTTAGGAGGACTGCCCGGGGACTACGAGCAGTACTTC. Amino acid sequence: CASSLGGLPGDYEQYF.

The V gene is TRBV2, the J gene TRBJ2-7; 9 bases line up with TRBD1. Germline assignment: CDR1 SNHLY and CDR2 FYNNEI. The CDR3 contains 15 residues. Losses at the gene ends were 5 bases for V and 2 bases for J; bases not matched to a gene: 7. The CDR3 nucleotides read TGTGCCAGCAGTCAAGACAGGGGGGCACCCTACGAGCAGTACTTC. Translated: CASSQDRGAPYEQYF. Based on the CDR3 plus reference TRBV2 and TRBJ2-7, the full variable domain is EPEVTQTPSHQVTQMGQEVILRCVPISNHLYFYWYRQILGQKVEFLVSFYNNEISEKSEIFDDQFSVERPDGSNFTLKIRSTKLEDSAMYFCASSQDRGAPYEQYFGPGTRLTVT.

This clone occurred a few times. The rearrangement uses TRBV30 and TRBJ1-1; D gene uncertain. CDR1 and CDR2 (germline): GTSNPN, SVGIG (reference sequence). Trimming took 1 base from V and 12 from J, leaving 15 bases between them. This CDR3 contains 12 residues. The CDR3 sequence is CAWSAPPYKPFF. The CDR3 DNA reads as TGTGCCTGGAGTGCCCCACCCTACAAACCTTTCTTT.

V is TRBV7-9 and J is TRBJ2-2; TRBD1 matches 7 bases. This CDR3 spans 15 amino acids. V shed 4 bases and J 5 bases; nucleotides not matched to a gene: 7. Germline CDR1 is SEHNR and CDR2 is FQNEAQ (reference sequence). DNA for the CDR3: TGTGCCAGCAGCTCCCAGGGGGTGGAGACCGGGGAGCTGTTTTTT. This encodes CASSSQGVETGELFF.

The chain carries TRBV18 and TRBJ1-1; D might be TRBD1 (6 bases). Germline V gives CDR1 KGHSH, CDR2 LQKENI. Deletions cut 8 bases from V and 5 bases from J, with 15 bases between. The CDR3 is 13 amino acids. The CDR3 DNA sequence: TGTGCCAGCAAGACTCTCGGGACAACTGAAGCTTTCTTT. Encoded protein: CASKTLGTTEAFF. Looking up the rest from reference TRBV18 and TRBJ1-1 gives the full variable domain: NAGVMQNPRHLVRRRGQEARLRCSPMKGHSHVYWYRQLPEEGLKFMVYLQKENIIDESGMPKERFSAEFPKEGPSILRIQQVVRGDSAAYFCASKTLGTTEAFFGQGTRLTVV.

The chain has TRBV19 and TRBJ2-1; TRBD2 matches at 13 bases. Germline CDR1 reads LNHDA; CDR2 reads SQIVND (reference sequence). The ends lost 4 bases at V and 10 bases at J; junction bases unmatched: 7. The length of the CDR3 is 15 residues. The CDR3 spells CASSKTSGGAWEQFF. In nucleotides, the CDR3 is TGTGCCAGTAGTAAAACTAGCGGGGGGGCTTGGGAGCAGTTCTTC.

CDR3 bases: TGTGCCAGCAGTCCGGGACAGGGATATAATTCACCCCTCCACTTT. This sequence encodes CASSPGQGYNSPLHF. The V gene is TRBV9, the J gene TRBJ1-6; TRBD1 aligns across 9 bases. Per the germline V gene, CDR1 is SGDLS and CDR2 is YYNGEE. V was clipped by 5 bases and J by 4 bases; unmatched bases: 4. The CDR3 runs 15 residues.

This rearrangement joins TRBV5-1 to TRBJ2-3; TRBD2 matches at 8 bases. With V trimmed by 3 bases and J by 2 bases, 2 bases remained unmatched. This CDR3 comprises 14 residues. Germline assignment: CDR1 SGHRS and CDR2 YFSETQ. The CDR3 DNA follows: TGCGCCAGCAGCTCGCGGGGGGACACAGATACGCAGTATTTT. Protein product: CASSSRGDTDTQYF.

In DNA form, the CDR3 reads TGTGCCAGTAGCTCCATACAGAACTCTGGAAACACCATATATTTT. Its translation: CASSSIQNSGNTIYF. The J gene is TRBJ1-3, the V gene TRBV19; the D is unclear. Germline V CDR1 and CDR2: LNHDA, SQIVND (reference sequence). This CDR3 region has 15 residues. V shed 6 bases and J shed 0 bases, with 12 bases lying between them.

The chain couples TRBV30 to TRBJ2-3; possibly TRBD2 for D (6 bases). The CDR3 length is 16 residues. Per the germline V gene, CDR1 is GTSNPN and CDR2 is SVGIG (reference sequence). With 0 bases removed from V and 0 bases from J, the gap between germline ends came to 13 bases. The CDR3, as DNA: TGTGCCTGGAGTGTACGTTTAGGGACTAGCACAGATACGCAGTATTTT. Residues: CAWSVRLGTSTDTQYF.

The V and J genes are TRBV5-6 and TRBJ1-6; 8 nucleotides line up with TRBD1. Per the germline V gene, CDR1 is SGHDT and CDR2 is YYEEEE. The CDR3 loop spans 18 amino acids. The J segment lost 0 bases and the V segment lost 4 bases, leaving 9 bases of the junction unmatched. CDR3 sequence: CASSEDRGPSSYNSPLHF. Here the CDR3 DNA reads TGTGCCAGCAGCGAAGACAGGGGTCCTAGCTCCTATAATTCACCCCTCCACTTT.